The subject of this entry is one T cell receptor beta chain. These data are taken from a study of blood T cell repertoires in COVID-19. In the study overall: Specimens from acute and convalescent COVID-19 originated in the United States, Italy and Spain. T cells, B-cell-depleted T cells, or PBMCs supplied cDNA or gDNA.

Produced via immunoSEQ multiplex PCR; TCRdb's table is partial and in-frame only. Among 90,000 to 150,000 clones listed, more than 70% were seen once. Germline CDR1 and CDR2: GTSNPN and SVGIG (reference sequence). Trimming cost V 0 bases and J 7 bases; bases outside gene matches: 14. CDR3 length equals 17 residues. Input material: peripheral blood. The source of this sequence is a man between 60 and 75 years old with acute or convalescent COVID-19. The J gene is TRBJ2-1, the V gene TRBV30; 8 positions match TRBD2. The CDR3 spells CAWSVRGGLPHRNEQFF. The CDR3 DNA reads TGTGCCTGGAGTGTACGGGGGGGCCTCCCACACAGGAATGAGCAGTTCTTC. Full variable domain (outside the CDR3, taken from reference TRBV30 and TRBJ2-1): SQTIHQWPATLVQPVGSPLSLECTVEGTSNPNLYWYRQAAGRGLQLLFYSVGIGQISSEVPQNLSASRPQDRQFILSSKKLLLSDSGFYLCAWSVRGGLPHRNEQFFGPGTRLTVL.